The rows below give T cell receptor beta chains drawn from one sample of a study of CD8+ T cells in alopecia areata. Sequencing used immunoSEQ multiplex PCR; TCRdb keeps in-frame clones, though not all of them. The data hold roughly 20,000 clones, with 65% to 75% observed a single time. This material consisted of skin, taken at week 0. The origin of the receptors is a human donor with alopecia areata. Each CDR3 is given without its conserved first and last residue. The D gene is left open where the match is weak.

j_call v_call cdr3_length d_call cdr3_aa
TRBJ2-7 TRBV19 11 . ASATGVANEQY
TRBJ1-4 TRBV6-5 11 . ASSRSSNEKLF
TRBJ1-6 TRBV7-9 13 . ASSSMGGINSPLH
TRBJ1-2 TRBV7-9 10 . ASSGLNYGYT
TRBJ2-5 TRBV5-8 13 . ASSLAEFMVFGWY
TRBJ2-7 TRBV19 13 TRBD1 ASSIAGGQSYEQY
TRBJ2-7 TRBV14 15 . ASSQDSTGPQSYEQY
TRBJ2-3 TRBV29-1 12 TRBD2 SVDPGGGTDTQY
TRBJ1-1 TRBV4-3 13 . ASSQDIVPNTEAF
TRBJ2-7 TRBV7-9 10 TRBD1 ASAGQGFKQY
TRBJ1-2 TRBV27 13 . ASSLKGFLGYGYT
TRBJ2-3 TRBV6-5 11 . ASSYSIQGTQY
TRBJ1-3 TRBV7-2 13 . ASSLAAGSGNTIY
TRBJ1-2 TRBV18 14 . ASSPIANDIKDGYT
TRBJ2-7 TRBV4-1 13 . ASSQGWGVPDEQY
TRBJ2-3 TRBV7-9 15 . ASSLALGGGATDTQY
TRBJ2-1 TRBV19 13 TRBD2 ASIPPSGGVNEQF
TRBJ2-5 TRBV4-3 13 . ASSQGRGTPGTQY
TRBJ2-7 TRBV2 11 . ASIPSGGSEQY
TRBJ1-4 TRBV10-3 13 TRBD1 AISEGDRGSEKLF